This T cell receptor beta chain emerged from a study of blood T cells in healthy people across ages (dated by TCRdb to about 2015). For the study in its entirety: In model experiments, roughly one uniquely barcoded TCR beta cDNA molecule per two T cells was captured by template switching. The study analyzed two additional independent replicas of 1 million unique cDNA reads from the same blood draw for two donors, one aged 18 to 30 and one aged 80 or older. The donors were split into four age groups: young (average 16 years), middle-aged (more than 35), aged (over 55) and long-lived (roughly 86). Age-related changes in TCR beta repertoire diversity were measured in the study by deep sequencing normalized with unique cDNA molecular identifiers. Donors of different ages were randomly distributed across sequencing lanes to avoid experimental bias.

This clonotype was observed a few times. The antigen this receptor binds is unknown. The input lacks base qualities; no much larger clone sits a single base away. Donors were a few dozen systemically healthy Caucasian individuals from Russia aged roughly 6 to 95 years. Around 10 milliliters of peripheral blood were drawn from each donor into EDTA-treated Vacutainer tubes. Ficoll-Paque density-gradient centrifugation was used to isolate PBMCs, with at least 7 million obtained per sample. Trizol reagent was used to extract total RNA from PBMCs, with at least 6 micrograms per sample. The percentages of naive CD45RAhigh/CD27high T cells were determined by flow cytometry on a PBMC aliquot from every donor. Library generation was performed with 5' RACE. Sequencer: Illumina HiSeq 2500. The second PCR ran for about 6 to 12 cycles and used a J-beta primer mix along with a sample-barcoded 5' primer. Each TCR beta cDNA molecule received a unique molecular identifier from a template-switch 5' adaptor carrying 12 random nucleotides. At least 2.5 million CDR3-containing paired-end reads were obtained from each sample. First-strand cDNA synthesis was performed from all RNA using the Mint cDNA synthesis kit, with priming by a TRBC-specific oligonucleotide. All cDNA was treated with uracil-DNA glycosylase and then went through a first 18-cycle PCR with the universal primers M1SS and BC2_uni_R. On the study's bioinformatics: For normalization, 1 million high-quality reads were randomly selected from each sample, with every read carrying a distinct molecular identifier. Instead of being binned into consensus sequences, reads that shared molecular identifiers were thrown out. MiTCR, set to a Q25 quality threshold and the strictest error-elimination algorithm, was used for CDR3 identification, clonotype clustering and error correction. A nonparametric unseen species model with Euler transformation was used to estimate a lower bound on total TCR beta diversity. TCRdb handled the public reads itself, with Q25 trimming in fastp and clone calling in MiXCR, and kept productive beta chains. Under each unique CDR3 protein, matching rows form one entry showing the most common genes and DNA. Clone size and V and J calls follow TCRdb, not the original study. In this sample the table shows around 800,000 distinct CDR3 sequences, more than 35% of which occur a single time. Jointly, the top ten make up about a sixth of the sample.

V is cut back by 6 bases and J by 13 bases, with 10 bases in the junction unmatched. From the cysteine through the phenylalanine, the CDR3 covers 13 amino acids. Only the CDR3 part of the read is kept: 39 bases, read in frame from the first base. Results and caveats for the whole study, not just this receptor: Compared with the aged group, the long-lived group had more naive CD4+ T cells, fewer expanded clones and increased TCR diversity, suggesting age selection. Donor CMV infection status was unknown, potentially confounding age-related changes in expanded clonotypes. Because profiling used bulk unsorted PBMCs, naive and antigen-experienced compartments could not be compared conclusively. As age increased, observed TCR beta diversity per million T cells dropped in a roughly linear way, and a significant reduction was already evident by age about 40. Estimates of total diversity from one million sequenced T cells were regarded as lower bounds and underestimates. A strong correlation was found between observed TCR beta diversity and the percentage of naive T cells measured by flow cytometry.

Sequences were obtained from blood. The source of this sequence is an elderly man in good health. The chain employs TRBV12-3 or TRBV12-4 and TRBJ2-1, with TRBD2 identical over 9 junction bases. CDR3 protein: CASSRTSGRFQFF. The DNA is as follows: TGTGCCAGCAGCAGAACTAGCGGGCGATTCCAGTTCTTC.